The 19 T cell receptor beta chains below were found in one sample sequenced in a study of molecular identifiers for immune sequencing clone quantification. TCRdb ran MiXCR on the PCR reads and lists one entry per CDR3 protein. The sample has about 640,000 distinct CDR3 sequences, 20% seen once. Sequenced: naive CD8+ T cells from blood, with Jurkat cell RNA spiked in. Subset meaning: FACS-sorted CD8+CD4-CCR7+CD45RA+ naive T cells. Every receptor here comes from a human donor in good health. Some libraries in this study had Jurkat cell RNA spiked in.

This clonotype was observed at least ten times. The chain is built from TRBV21-1 and TRBJ1-1. TRBV21-1 is recorded as a pseudogene. CDR3 size: 14 residues. The CDR3 protein is CASSKAGRDTKAFF. Here the CDR3 DNA reads TGTGCCAGCAGCAAAGCGGGTCGAGATACCAAAGCTTTCTTT.

This chain's CDR3 is CASSIEGLLRAAHYNEQFF. In DNA, the CDR3 is TGTGCCAGTAGTATTGAAGGGCTGTTGCGGGCTGCCCACTACAATGAGCAGTTCTTC. The chain recombines TRBV19 with TRBJ2-1; D might be TRBD2 (5 bases). Germline-derived CDR1 and CDR2 are LNHDA and SQIVND (reference sequence). The CDR3 consists of 19 residues. V was cut by 3 bases and J by 3 bases, with 24 bases left in between.

The table lists this clonotype with many counts. The rearrangement uses TRBV28 and TRBJ1-5; D is uncertain. The CDR3 extends over 14 amino acids. CDR1 MDHEN and CDR2 SYDVKM come from the germline V gene. V was cut by 6 bases and J by 9 bases, with 18 bases left in between. CDR3 protein: CASSRTGQYGPQHF. The CDR3, as DNA: TGTGCCAGCAGCCGGACCGGCCAATATGGGCCCCAGCATTTT.

This clonotype was recorded a few times. J is TRBJ1-2 and V is TRBV19, with a tentative D call TRBD1 (5 bases). Deletions cut 6 bases from V and 4 bases from J, with 21 bases between. The germline V gene encodes CDR1 LNHDA and CDR2 SQIVND (reference sequence). The CDR3 totals 16 residues. The CDR3 coding sequence is TGTGCCAGTAGCTCGGTCCCCGGGGCAACCGGCTATGGCTACACCTTC. Translated, it gives CASSSVPGATGYGYTF.

This clonotype appeared a few times. The chain couples TRBV19 to TRBJ2-2, with 9 bases fitting TRBD2. Unmatched junction bases numbered 6, after V lost 5 bases and J lost 8 bases. Germline V gene lookup returns CDR1 LNHDA and CDR2 SQIVND (reference sequence). The CDR3 runs to 14 residues. The CDR3, as DNA: TGTGCCAGTAGTCCAGCGGGAGGCGGGGGGGAGCTGTTTTTT. Translated, it gives CASSPAGGGGELFF.

This clonotype has at least ten counts. This chain links TRBV11-2 with TRBJ2-1, with D unclear. The V end lost 1 base, the J end lost 10 bases, and 8 bases lay between the germline ends. Germline V gene data show CDR1 as SGHAT and CDR2 as FQNNGV. The CDR3 is made up of 12 amino acids. The CDR3 loop reads CASSLVAHEQFF. The CDR3 region has the DNA TGTGCCAGCAGCTTAGTAGCCCACGAGCAGTTCTTC.

This rearrangement joins TRBV5-5 to TRBJ2-3; possible D gene TRBD2, 6 bases. Trimming pared 0 bases from V and 2 bases from J, leaving 13 bases between. This CDR3 has 16 residues. From germline, CDR1 is SGHKS and CDR2 YYEKEE (reference sequence). CDR3 bases: TGTGCCAGCAGCTTGGATAGAGGCGGGGCCACAGATACGCAGTATTTT. Translated: CASSLDRGGATDTQYF. The full variable domain, completed using reference TRBV5-5 and TRBJ2-3, is DAGVTQSPTHLIKTRGQQVTLRCSPISGHKSVSWYQQVLGQGPQFIFQYYEKEERGRGNFPDRFSARQFPNYSSELNVNALLLGDSALYLCASSLDRGGATDTQYFGPGTRLTVL.

The rearrangement uses TRBV9 and TRBJ2-7; 11 nucleotides agree with TRBD2. The CDR3 loop spans 15 amino acids. Per the germline V gene, CDR1 is SGDLS and CDR2 is YYNGEE. The ends lost 4 bases at V and 5 bases at J; junction bases unmatched: 8. In DNA form, the CDR3 reads TGTGCCAGCAGCCTGGGACTAGCGGCCTTAAACGAGCAGTACTTC. It specifies CASSLGLAALNEQYF.

The chain recombines TRBV18 with TRBJ2-7; D is possibly TRBD1 (5 bases). The CDR3 extends over 16 amino acids. V was clipped by 0 bases and J by 2 bases, with 14 bases between them. CDR1 and CDR2 from the germline V gene are KGHSH and LQKENI. The CDR3 DNA sequence: TGTGCCAGCTCACCACCGACAGAATTATTCACCTACGAGCAGTACTTC. This encodes CASSPPTELFTYEQYF.

This clonotype was picked up a small number of times. The chain couples TRBV30 to TRBJ1-3; 10 bases map to TRBD1. Trimming took 1 base from V and 6 from J; bases not matched to a gene: 6. CDR3 length: 15 amino acids. The germline gives CDR1 GTSNPN, CDR2 SVGIG (reference sequence). The CDR3 region is CAWSDGDRGVNTIYF. CDR3 DNA sequence: TGTGCCTGGAGTGACGGGGACAGGGGAGTAAACACCATATATTTT.

Worth noting for this clonotype: This clone may be a read error of a much larger clone one base away. The chain employs TRBV7-9 and TRBJ2-1; 8 nucleotides match TRBD2. In germline, CDR1 is SEHNR, CDR2 FQNEAQ (reference sequence). The CDR3 sequence is 15 residues long. The CDR3 DNA sequence: TGTACCAGCAGCTTAATTAGCGGGACCCCCGGTGAGCAGTTCTTC. Translated: CTSSLISGTPGEQFF. The variable domain in full, completed from reference TRBV7-9 and TRBJ2-1, reads DTGVSQNPRHKITKRGQNVTFRCDPISEHNRLYWYRQTLGQGPEFLTYFQNEAQLEKSRLLSDRFSAERPKGSFSTLEIQRTEQGDSAMYLCTSSLISGTPGEQFFGPGTRLTVL.

In DNA, the CDR3 is TGTGCCAGTAACGGGCCCGCGGGTGAGACCCAGTACTTC. Its translation: CASNGPAGETQYF. The gene calls are TRBV19 and TRBJ2-5; tentatively, D is TRBD2 (5 bases). V was trimmed by 7 bases and J by 5 bases, leaving 14 bases between them. Germline assignment: CDR1 LNHDA and CDR2 SQIVND (reference sequence). CDR3 length: 13 residues. The variable domain in full, completed from reference TRBV19 and TRBJ2-5, reads DGGITQSPKYLFRKEGQNVTLSCEQNLNHDAMYWYRQDPGQGLRLIYYSQIVNDFQKGDIAEGYSVSREKKESFPLTVTSAQKNPTAFYLCASNGPAGETQYFGPGTRLLVL.

This clonotype showed up many times. The chain employs TRBV11-2 and TRBJ2-3; TRBD1 is a possible D gene (5 bases). Trimming took off 2 bases at V and 2 bases at J, with 8 bases between the two ends. Per germline, CDR1 SGHAT and CDR2 FQNNGV. The CDR3 is made up of 14 amino acids. In DNA form, the CDR3 reads TGTGCCAGCAGCTTATCAGGGTACACAGATACGCAGTATTTT. It specifies CASSLSGYTDTQYF.

This clonotype was recorded at least ten times. The chain couples TRBV7-8 to TRBJ1-4, with D perhaps TRBD1 (5 bases). This CDR3 region has 15 residues. V was trimmed by 0 bases and J by 4 bases, leaving 9 bases between them. Germline CDR1 and CDR2: SGHVS and FQNEAQ. Here the CDR3 DNA reads TGTGCCAGCAGCTTAGCGCAGGGTTATAATGAAAAACTGTTTTTT. The encoded protein is CASSLAQGYNEKLFF.

This clonotype was seen only a few times. This clone may be a read error of a much larger clone one base away. The chain employs TRBV29-1 and TRBJ2-7; D may match TRBD1 or TRBD2 (5 bases each). The J call is doubtful: the DNA matches TRBJ2-1 better. This CDR3 has 13 amino acids. CDR1 SQVTM and CDR2 ANQGSEA come from the germline V gene. The CDR3 region has the DNA TGCAGCGTCGCCCCGGGACGTTCCTACGAGCAGTTCTTC. It codes for CSVAPGRSYEQFF.

This clonotype has at least ten counts. This chain connects TRBV11-2 to TRBJ2-6; TRBD2 matches at 7 bases. The CDR3 is made up of 15 amino acids. The junction had 5 bases not matched to a gene; V was cut back by 5 bases and J by 4 bases. CDR1 and CDR2 (germline): SGHAT, FQNNGV. As DNA, the CDR3 is TGTGCCAGCAGCCCCACGCGGGGGGGGGCCAACGTCCTGACTTTC. Translated, it gives CASSPTRGGANVLTF.

The rearrangement uses TRBV20-1 and TRBJ1-6; D gene unclear. Germline V gives CDR1 DFQATT, CDR2 SNEGSKA (reference sequence). The CDR3 has 16 residues. Trimming removed 0 bases at V and 7 bases at J, with 16 bases between. The CDR3 loop is CSARDAGSLSNSPLHF. The CDR3 coding sequence is TGCAGTGCTAGAGATGCGGGGTCCCTATCCAATTCACCCCTCCACTTT.

This clonotype has ten or more counts. The chain has TRBV20-1 and TRBJ2-7; tentative D call: TRBD2 (5 bases). This CDR3 is built from 13 residues. V shed 5 bases and J shed 2 bases, with 13 bases lying between them. Germline loops: CDR1 DFQATT, CDR2 SNEGSKA (reference sequence). The CDR3 coding sequence is TGCAGTGCTGACGCCGGGATTACCTACGAGCAGTACTTC. It specifies CSADAGITYEQYF.

Concerning this clonotype: This may stem from a read error, because a much larger clone lies one nucleotide away. The chain is built from TRBV5-1 and TRBJ2-2, with no clear D. Trimming cost V 5 bases and J 0 bases, with 8 bases left between them. Germline assignment: CDR1 SGHRS and CDR2 YFSETQ. CDR3 length: 14 amino acids. The CDR3, as DNA: TGCGCCAGCAGTTCCGCTGCGAACACCGGGGAGCTGTTTTTT. It yields the protein CASSSAANTGELFF.